This T cell receptor beta chain was identified in a study of early T cells in non-severe SARS-CoV-2 infection. As for the study in general: Chains were unpaired, as sequencing was done on bulk RNA from unsorted whole blood.

Individual cDNA molecules received unique molecular identifiers during library preparation. MiXCR, applied by TCRdb to the 5' RACE reads, yields one record per CDR3 protein. There are about 26,000 distinct CDR3 sequences in the sample; 4% to 5% occur only once, and around 4.5% lies in the top ten. General study findings and limits: Matching against VDJdb likely underestimated virus-specific expansions, favoring anti-spike CD8.

The CDR3 has 13 residues. V gave up 5 bases and J gave up 6 bases; unmatched junction bases: 6. CDR1 is SGHVS, CDR2 FNYEAQ, per germline. The table lists this clonotype with many counts. Its specificity is not known. Sample: whole blood. The clonotype was recovered from an adult who was a healthcare worker with PCR-confirmed SARS-CoV-2 infection or an uninfected control (not recorded which). The genes are TRBV7-6 and TRBJ1-2; 7 nucleotides agree with TRBD1. As DNA, the CDR3 is TGTGCCAGCAGCATAACAGGGGTTGATGGCTACACCTTC. Its protein product is CASSITGVDGYTF. The whole variable domain, remainder taken from reference TRBV7-6 and TRBJ1-2, is GAGVSQSPRYKVTKRGQDVALRCDPISGHVSLYWYRQALGQGPEFLTYFNYEAQQDKSGLPNDRFSAERPEGSISTLTIQRTEQRDSAMYRCASSITGVDGYTFGSGTRLTVV.